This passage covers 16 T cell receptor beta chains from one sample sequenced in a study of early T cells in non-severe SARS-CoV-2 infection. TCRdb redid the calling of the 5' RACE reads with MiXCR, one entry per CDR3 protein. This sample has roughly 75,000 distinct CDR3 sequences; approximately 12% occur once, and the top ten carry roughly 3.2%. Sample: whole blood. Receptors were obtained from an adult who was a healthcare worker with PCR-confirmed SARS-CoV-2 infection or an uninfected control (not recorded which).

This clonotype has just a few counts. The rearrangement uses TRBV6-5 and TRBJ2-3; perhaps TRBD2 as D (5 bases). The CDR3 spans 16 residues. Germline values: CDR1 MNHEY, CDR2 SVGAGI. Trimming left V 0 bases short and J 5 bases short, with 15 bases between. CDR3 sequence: CASSYSRTPGRDTQYF. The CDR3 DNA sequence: TGTGCCAGCAGTTACTCAAGGACCCCGGGGAGAGATACGCAGTATTTT.

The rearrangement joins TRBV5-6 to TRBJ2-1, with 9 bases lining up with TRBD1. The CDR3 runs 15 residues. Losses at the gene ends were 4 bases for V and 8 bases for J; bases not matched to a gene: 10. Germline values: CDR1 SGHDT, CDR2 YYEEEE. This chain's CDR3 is CASSLGQGFGDEQFF. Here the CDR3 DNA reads TGTGCCAGCAGCCTGGGACAGGGCTTTGGCGATGAGCAGTTCTTC. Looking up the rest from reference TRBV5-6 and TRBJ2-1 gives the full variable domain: DAGVTQSPTHLIKTRGQQVTLRCSPKSGHDTVSWYQQALGQGPQFIFQYYEEEERQRGNFPDRFSGHQFPNYSSELNVNALLLGDSALYLCASSLGQGFGDEQFFGPGTRLTVL.

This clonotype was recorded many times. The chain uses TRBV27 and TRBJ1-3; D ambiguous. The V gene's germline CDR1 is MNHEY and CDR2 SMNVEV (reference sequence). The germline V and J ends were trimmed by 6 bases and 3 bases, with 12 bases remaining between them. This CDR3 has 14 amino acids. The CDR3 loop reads CASRINSGGNTIYF. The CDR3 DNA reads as TGTGCCAGCAGAATTAACTCTGGTGGAAACACCATATATTTT.

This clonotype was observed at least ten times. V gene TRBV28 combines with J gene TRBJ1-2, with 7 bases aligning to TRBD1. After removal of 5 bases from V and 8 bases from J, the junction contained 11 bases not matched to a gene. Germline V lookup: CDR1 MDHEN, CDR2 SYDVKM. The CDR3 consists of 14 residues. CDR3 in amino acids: CASSVTPTGHGYTF. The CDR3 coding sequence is TGTGCCAGCAGTGTTACCCCGACAGGGCACGGCTACACCTTC.

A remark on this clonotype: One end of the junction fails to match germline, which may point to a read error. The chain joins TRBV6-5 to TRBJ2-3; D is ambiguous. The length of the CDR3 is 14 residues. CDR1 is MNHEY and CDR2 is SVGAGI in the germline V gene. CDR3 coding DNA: TGTGCCAGCAGCTTATCCGGTACCACAAATACGCAGTATTTT. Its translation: CASSLSGTTNTQYF.

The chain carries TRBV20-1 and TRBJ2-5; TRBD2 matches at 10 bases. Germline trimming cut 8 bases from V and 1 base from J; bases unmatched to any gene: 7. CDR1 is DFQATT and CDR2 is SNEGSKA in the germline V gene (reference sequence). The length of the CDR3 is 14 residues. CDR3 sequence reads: CSPSIAGGQETQYF. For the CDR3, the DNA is TGCAGTCCTTCCATAGCGGGAGGCCAAGAGACCCAGTACTTC.

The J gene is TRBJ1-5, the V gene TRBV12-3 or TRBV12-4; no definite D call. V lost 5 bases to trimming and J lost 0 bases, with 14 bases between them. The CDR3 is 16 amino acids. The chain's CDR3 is CASSVQTFTSNQPQHF. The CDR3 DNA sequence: TGTGCCAGCAGTGTCCAGACATTTACTAGCAATCAGCCCCAGCATTTT.

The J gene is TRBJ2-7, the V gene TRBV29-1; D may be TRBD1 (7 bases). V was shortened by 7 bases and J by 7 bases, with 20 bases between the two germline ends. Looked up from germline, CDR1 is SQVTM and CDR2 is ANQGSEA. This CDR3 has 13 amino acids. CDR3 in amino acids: CSALPGGGREQYF. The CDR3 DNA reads TGCAGCGCTCTCCCTGGAGGGGGCCGTGAGCAGTACTTC.

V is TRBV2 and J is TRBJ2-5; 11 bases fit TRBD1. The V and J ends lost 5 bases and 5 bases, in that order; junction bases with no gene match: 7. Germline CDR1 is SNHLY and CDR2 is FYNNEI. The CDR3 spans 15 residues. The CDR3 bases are TGTGCCAGCAGTCCCCGGGGGACAGGGGGGGAGACCCAGTACTTC. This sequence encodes CASSPRGTGGETQYF.

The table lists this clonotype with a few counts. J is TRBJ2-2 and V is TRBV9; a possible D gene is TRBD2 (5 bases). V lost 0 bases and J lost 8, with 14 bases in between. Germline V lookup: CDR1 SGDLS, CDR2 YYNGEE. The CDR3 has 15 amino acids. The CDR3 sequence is CASSVDRLRRGELFF. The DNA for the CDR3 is TGTGCCAGCAGCGTAGATCGACTTCGGAGGGGGGAGCTGTTTTTT.

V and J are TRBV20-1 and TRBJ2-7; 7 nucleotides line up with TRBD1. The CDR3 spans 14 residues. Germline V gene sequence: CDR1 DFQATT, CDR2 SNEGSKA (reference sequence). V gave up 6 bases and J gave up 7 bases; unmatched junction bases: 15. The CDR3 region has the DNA TGCAGTGCCCCAAAGGGACAGTCCTCTAGGGAGCAGTACTTC. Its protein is CSAPKGQSSREQYF.

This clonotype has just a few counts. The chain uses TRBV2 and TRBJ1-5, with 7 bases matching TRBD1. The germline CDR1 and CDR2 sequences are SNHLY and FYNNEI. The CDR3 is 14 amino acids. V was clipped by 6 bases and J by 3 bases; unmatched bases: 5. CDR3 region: CASSSTGVNQPQHF. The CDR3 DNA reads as TGTGCCAGCAGCAGTACAGGGGTCAATCAGCCCCAGCATTTT.

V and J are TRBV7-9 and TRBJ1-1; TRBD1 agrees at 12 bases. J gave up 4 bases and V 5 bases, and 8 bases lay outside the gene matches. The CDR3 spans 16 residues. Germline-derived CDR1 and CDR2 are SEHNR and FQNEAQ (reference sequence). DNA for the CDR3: TGTGCCAGCAGCAGAGCGGGACAGGGGGCTCTCACTGAAGCTTTCTTT. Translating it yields CASSRAGQGALTEAFF.

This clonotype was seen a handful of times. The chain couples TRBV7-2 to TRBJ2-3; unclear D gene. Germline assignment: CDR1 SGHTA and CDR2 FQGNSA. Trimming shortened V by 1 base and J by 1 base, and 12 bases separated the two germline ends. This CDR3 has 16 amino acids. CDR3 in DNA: TGTGCCAGCAGCTTAGGTGCGGTGTTTGGCACAGATACGCAGTATTTT. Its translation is CASSLGAVFGTDTQYF.

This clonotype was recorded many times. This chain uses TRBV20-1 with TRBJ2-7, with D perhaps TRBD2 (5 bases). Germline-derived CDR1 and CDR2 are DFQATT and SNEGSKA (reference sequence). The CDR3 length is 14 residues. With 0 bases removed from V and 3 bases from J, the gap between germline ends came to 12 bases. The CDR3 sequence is CSARDWQEDYEQYF. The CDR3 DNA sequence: TGCAGTGCTAGAGATTGGCAGGAGGACTACGAGCAGTACTTC.

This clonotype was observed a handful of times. The CDR3 region is CASSSRAGVASTEAFF. CDR3 bases: TGTGCCAGCAGCTCCCGTGCCGGCGTTGCTAGCACTGAAGCTTTCTTT. The chain links TRBV11-2 to TRBJ1-1; D is unresolved. CDR3 length equals 16 residues. The germline V gene has CDR1 SGHAT and CDR2 FQNNGV. V shed 4 bases and J shed 4 bases, with 19 bases lying between them.